Below, one T cell receptor (beta chain) is given with its context. Profiling relied on immunoSEQ multiplex PCR, and the TCRdb table lists in-frame clones only, not all of them. The table includes under 85,000 clones, about 90% detected once. This sample was included in a study of T cell changes during pregnancy in multiple sclerosis. V shed 5 bases and J shed 2 bases, with 12 bases lying between them. CDR3 length equals 15 residues. CDR1 is SEHNR, CDR2 FQNEAQ, per germline (reference sequence). The sequenced sample was CD4+ T cells from peripheral blood mononuclear cells, obtained in the second trimester of pregnancy. The origin of this receptor is a female donor with multiple sclerosis, enrolled in a pregnancy study. The chain recombines TRBV7-9 with TRBJ1-4, with D uncertain. CDR3 in DNA: TGTGCCAGCAGCACCCGCGGGTCGACTAATGAAAAACTGTTTTTT. This encodes CASSTRGSTNEKLFF.